Below, one T cell receptor beta chain is given with its context. CDR3 length equals 16 residues. Per germline, CDR1 SGHNT and CDR2 YENEEA. The V and J ends lost 0 bases and 7 bases, in that order; junction bases with no gene match: 5. The source of the sample is a study of cytomegalovirus exposure and HLA in healthy donors. The primer mix had 60 Vbeta and 13 Jbeta primers. The repertoire was sequenced with immunoSEQ multiplex PCR; TCRdb's copy has only in-frame clones and lacks some. The repertoire consists of under 130,000 clones, with around 62% occurring once and the leading ten covering over 3.5%.

This chain links TRBV11-3 with TRBJ1-6; 8 bases line up with TRBD1. Sequencing was carried out using PBMCs. The TCR sequence derives from a young man in good health and CMV-seropositive. The CDR3 region is CASSLDGDRGNSPLHF. The CDR3 coding sequence is TGTGCCAGCAGCTTAGATGGCGACAGGGGCAATTCACCCCTCCACTTT.